The 30 T cell receptor beta chains reported below all come from one sample, sequenced in a study of shared clonotypes between healthy human individuals. Measured with immunoSEQ multiplex PCR; TCRdb has only the in-frame clones, and not every one. Here the sample spans around 2.1 million clones, more than 90% being singletons. The sequencing sample was made of naive CD4+ T cells sorted from blood. Regarding subset: CD45RA+ positively selected. The source of these receptors is a man between 18 and 29 years old in good health.

This chain connects TRBV5-5 to TRBJ2-7, with 8 positions matching TRBD1. The junction had 12 bases not matched to a gene; V was cut back by 3 bases and J by 4 bases. The germline CDR1 and CDR2 sequences are SGHKS and YYEKEE (reference sequence). The CDR3 consists of 16 residues. The chain's CDR3 is CASSSLTGVELYEQYF. The CDR3 bases are TGTGCCAGCAGCTCGCTGACAGGGGTTGAGTTATACGAGCAGTACTTC.

The chain joins TRBV7-9 to TRBJ1-3; a weak D match, TRBD1 (5 bases). This CDR3 spans 13 amino acids. Germline V lookup: CDR1 SEHNR, CDR2 FQNEAQ (reference sequence). V was shortened by 5 bases and J by 3 bases, with 8 bases between the two germline ends. The chain's CDR3 is CASSPGFGNTIYF. For the CDR3, the DNA is TGTGCCAGCAGCCCAGGGTTTGGAAACACCATATATTTT.

This chain connects TRBV19 to TRBJ2-1; the D is unclear. This CDR3 spans 12 amino acids. The germline V gene encodes CDR1 LNHDA and CDR2 SQIVND (reference sequence). Deletions cut 3 bases from V and 8 bases from J, with 8 bases between. The CDR3 DNA reads as TGTGCCAGTAGTATCCTAGGCTATGAGCAGTTCTTC. Amino acids: CASSILGYEQFF.

The chain recombines TRBV29-1 with TRBJ2-7; D is perhaps TRBD1 (6 bases). The CDR3 length is 11 residues. Trimming pared 5 bases from V and 6 bases from J, leaving 11 bases between. Germline V gene data show CDR1 as SQVTM and CDR2 as ANQGSEA. CDR3 amino acids: CSVSQGAEQYF. CDR3 DNA: TGCAGCGTTTCACAGGGCGCCGAGCAGTACTTC.

This clone was counted only a few times. The chain employs TRBV4-1 and TRBJ1-5; unclear D gene. CDR1 is MGHRA, CDR2 YSYEKL, per germline. The CDR3 is made up of 15 amino acids. V lost 4 bases and J lost 2, with 12 bases in between. CDR3: CASSRTDSGNQPQHF. As DNA, the CDR3 is TGCGCCAGCAGCCGCACAGATTCAGGCAATCAGCCCCAGCATTTT.

A remark on this clone: Within the sample, other DNA sequences also encode this same CDR3. The V gene is TRBV18, the J gene TRBJ1-1; 9 bases line up with TRBD1. CDR3 size: 14 residues. With 6 bases clipped from V and 1 base from J, the junction kept 3 bases outside the gene matches. Germline loops: CDR1 KGHSH, CDR2 LQKENI. CDR3 in DNA: TGTGCCAGCTCCCCGGGACAGGGGAACACTGAAGCTTTCTTT. Translated: CASSPGQGNTEAFF.

This rearrangement joins TRBV2 to TRBJ1-1, with D tentatively TRBD1 (6 bases). The V gene lost 0 bases and the J gene lost 5 bases, with 19 bases spanning the gap. The CDR3 totals 17 residues. Germline values: CDR1 SNHLY, CDR2 FYNNEI. CDR3 nucleotide sequence: TGTGCCAGCAGTGAAGCGCTACAGGGCTTGCAGGATACTGAAGCTTTCTTT. Translated, it gives CASSEALQGLQDTEAFF. Full variable domain (rest looked up from reference TRBV2 and TRBJ1-1): EPEVTQTPSHQVTQMGQEVILRCVPISNHLYFYWYRQILGQKVEFLVSFYNNEISEKSEIFDDQFSVERPDGSNFTLKIRSTKLEDSAMYFCASSEALQGLQDTEAFFGQGTRLTVV.

CDR3 coding DNA: TGTGCCAGCAGTGAAACGGACACCGTACAGCCCCAGCATTTT. It is translated as CASSETDTVQPQHF. The V and J genes are TRBV2 and TRBJ1-5, with D possibly being TRBD1 (5 bases). Trimming cost V 2 bases and J 7 bases, with 12 bases left between them. CDR3 length: 14 residues. CDR1 SNHLY and CDR2 FYNNEI come from the germline V gene.

The genes are TRBV6-1 and TRBJ2-7; 8 nucleotides line up with TRBD1. The CDR3 has 14 residues. With V trimmed by 9 bases and J by 6 bases, 13 bases remained unmatched. Looked up from germline, CDR1 is MNHNS and CDR2 is SASEGT. This chain's CDR3 is CASRGQDRVSEQYF. In nucleotides, the CDR3 is TGTGCCAGTCGGGGGCAGGACAGGGTGTCCGAGCAGTACTTC.

The V call is TRBV15, the J call TRBJ2-1; no firm D call. The CDR3 has 14 amino acids. The V and J ends lost 3 bases and 15 bases respectively, with 21 bases between them. CDR1 LNHNV and CDR2 YYDKDF come from the germline V gene (reference sequence). The chain's CDR3 is CATSREPSGPRWFF. The CDR3 DNA is TGTGCCACCAGCAGGGAACCCTCAGGCCCCCGCTGGTTCTTC.

This clone showed up just once. Other DNA sequences of this sample code for an identical CDR3. The chain combines TRBV10-3 with TRBJ2-7, with 10 bases fitting TRBD2. There are 15 residues in the CDR3. The germline gives CDR1 ENHRY, CDR2 SYGVKD. Trimming took 0 bases from V and 4 from J; bases not matched to a gene: 3. CDR3 sequence: CAISESLAGAYEQYF. The CDR3 DNA sequence: TGTGCCATCAGTGAGTCCCTAGCGGGAGCGTACGAGCAGTACTTC.

The chain couples TRBV29-1 to TRBJ2-1; 8 positions agree with TRBD1. CDR3 length equals 13 residues. The germline CDR1 and CDR2 sequences are SQVTM and ANQGSEA. The V segment lost 2 bases and the J segment 7 bases; nucleotides outside the gene matches: 4. This CDR3 reads CSVEPDRGNEQFF. CDR3 sequence (DNA): TGCAGCGTTGAACCAGACAGGGGAAATGAGCAGTTCTTC.

The chain employs TRBV6-1 and TRBJ2-5; D gene unclear. The CDR3 is 14 amino acids. CDR1 is MNHNS, CDR2 SASEGT, per germline. V lost 1 base and J lost 5, with 11 bases in between. The CDR3 DNA reads as TGTGCCAGCAGTGAAGGAGCTCGTAAGGAGACCCAGTACTTC. Translation: CASSEGARKETQYF.

The chain uses TRBV11-2 and TRBJ2-7; 8 bases agree with TRBD2. Trimming removed 8 bases from V and 2 bases from J; junction bases left unmatched: 14. The CDR3 runs 16 residues. Germline CDR1 and CDR2: SGHAT and FQNNGV. CDR3 sequence (DNA): TGTGCCAGCCGACGAACGTCTCCGGGAGGGCCCTACGAGCAGTACTTC. Its translation: CASRRTSPGGPYEQYF.

The gene calls are TRBV6-5 and TRBJ1-1, with unresolved D. The CDR3 is 15 residues long. Germline loops: CDR1 MNHEY, CDR2 SVGAGI. V was pared by 6 bases and J by 1 base, with 15 bases between. CDR3 DNA: TGTGCCAGCAGCCGAGTAGCCAGACAGAACACTGAAGCTTTCTTT. Amino acids: CASSRVARQNTEAFF.

The chain couples TRBV5-1 to TRBJ2-1; D is perhaps TRBD1 (6 bases). This CDR3 has 15 amino acids. V gave up 5 bases and J gave up 4 bases, with 16 bases separating them. Per germline, CDR1 SGHRS and CDR2 YFSETQ. The CDR3 spells CASRQIGQIYNEQFF. DNA for the CDR3: TGCGCCAGCAGACAGATTGGACAGATATACAATGAGCAGTTCTTC.

This chain joins TRBV6-1 and TRBJ2-7, with D perhaps matching TRBD1 (6 bases). The germline CDR1 and CDR2 sequences are MNHNS and SASEGT. Trimming removed 7 bases at V and 0 bases at J, with 16 bases between. The CDR3 runs to 15 residues. Written as DNA, the CDR3 is TGTGCCAGCATACGAGGGCAGGGGCCCTCCTACGAGCAGTACTTC. As protein: CASIRGQGPSYEQYF.

V gene TRBV7-9 combines with J gene TRBJ1-3; possible D gene TRBD1, 5 bases. V dropped 2 bases and J dropped 0 bases, with 20 bases sitting between them. CDR3 length: 19 amino acids. The germline V gene has CDR1 SEHNR and CDR2 FQNEAQ (reference sequence). The CDR3 sequence is CASSLRRDLSPLSGNTIYF. CDR3 nucleotides: TGTGCCAGCAGCTTAAGAAGGGACCTAAGTCCCCTCTCTGGAAACACCATATATTTT.

V gene TRBV25-1 combines with J gene TRBJ2-1, with 11 nucleotides matching TRBD2. The CDR3 contains 15 residues. Germline loops: CDR1 MGHDK, CDR2 SYGVNS. The J segment lost 3 bases and the V segment lost 9 bases, leaving 7 bases of the junction unmatched. The CDR3 loop is CARLLAGDFYNEQFF. DNA for the CDR3: TGTGCCAGATTACTAGCGGGAGATTTCTACAATGAGCAGTTCTTC.

This sequence joins TRBV5-1 and TRBJ1-1; D is perhaps TRBD1 (6 bases). Germline V gives CDR1 SGHRS, CDR2 YFSETQ. This CDR3 is built from 14 residues. Trimming took 7 bases from V and 4 from J, leaving 17 bases between them. CDR3 loop: CASSEQGGSTEAFF. The CDR3 nucleotides read TGCGCCAGCTCGGAACAGGGTGGAAGCACTGAAGCTTTCTTT.

Points on this clone: The sample holds other DNA sequences that translate to the same CDR3. This chain joins TRBV10-3 and TRBJ1-2; tentatively, D is TRBD1 (5 bases). The CDR3 is 14 residues long. Trimming removed 3 bases at V and 2 bases at J, with 10 bases between. Germline CDR1 is ENHRY and CDR2 is SYGVKD. CDR3 loop: CAISEGVTNYGYTF. The CDR3 coding sequence is TGTGCCATCAGTGAAGGGGTGACAAACTATGGCTACACCTTC.

The chain carries TRBV2 and TRBJ2-5; 8 nucleotides agree with TRBD1. The J segment lost 5 bases and the V segment lost 7 bases, leaving 9 bases of the junction unmatched. CDR3 length: 14 amino acids. CDR1 is SNHLY, CDR2 FYNNEI, per germline. The CDR3 spells CASKTQGAVETQYF. In DNA, the CDR3 is TGTGCCAGCAAAACCCAGGGGGCAGTGGAGACCCAGTACTTC.

J is TRBJ1-3 and V is TRBV7-2; no reliable D call. There are 13 residues in the CDR3. The V gene's germline CDR1 is SGHTA and CDR2 FQGNSA. The germline V and J ends were trimmed by 2 bases and 7 bases, with 9 bases remaining between them. In DNA, the CDR3 is TGTGCCAGCAGCTTATCAGTGGGGAACACCATATATTTT. Residues: CASSLSVGNTIYF.

The genes are TRBV15 and TRBJ1-5; maybe TRBD1 (5 bases). Between the trimmed V and J ends, which lost 5 bases and 2 bases, there was a span of 10 bases. Looked up from germline, CDR1 is LNHNV and CDR2 is YYDKDF (reference sequence). The CDR3 totals 14 residues. The CDR3 bases are TGTGCCACCAGCCAGGGCCGGGGCAATCAGCCCCAGCATTTT. As protein: CATSQGRGNQPQHF.

This sequence joins TRBV2 and TRBJ2-4, with D possibly matching TRBD1 (6 bases). Germline V gives CDR1 SNHLY, CDR2 FYNNEI. This CDR3 spans 13 amino acids. Trimming took 5 bases from V and 6 from J, leaving 11 bases between them. The CDR3 DNA reads TGTGCCAGCAGTACGGCAGGGGTAAACATTCAGTACTTC. Translating gives CASSTAGVNIQYF.

V usage is TRBV2 and J usage is TRBJ2-2, with a tentative D call TRBD1 (5 bases). Deletions cut 7 bases from V and 1 base from J, with 19 bases between. This CDR3 contains 17 residues. Germline lookup yields CDR1 SNHLY and CDR2 FYNNEI. CDR3 nucleotides: TGTGCCAGCACCGCAGGGCGTTGGCAGGAGAACACCGGGGAGCTGTTTTTT. Protein product: CASTAGRWQENTGELFF.

The chain uses TRBV5-6 and TRBJ2-7; no firm D call. CDR3 length equals 14 residues. Germline V gene sequence: CDR1 SGHDT, CDR2 YYEEEE. The V and J ends lost 1 base and 0 bases respectively, with 8 bases between them. The CDR3 here is CASSLRVSSYEQYF. CDR3 in DNA: TGTGCCAGCAGCTTGCGTGTCTCCTCCTACGAGCAGTACTTC.

This clone was recorded once. This chain uses TRBV19 with TRBJ2-2; D assignment may be TRBD1 or TRBD2 (5 bases each). Trimming stripped 3 bases from V and 1 base from J, with 12 bases between. CDR3 size: 16 residues. Germline V CDR1 and CDR2: LNHDA, SQIVND (reference sequence). This chain's CDR3 is CASSIGDGLNTGELFF. CDR3 in DNA: TGTGCCAGTAGTATTGGGGACGGTTTGAACACCGGGGAGCTGTTTTTT.

The chain couples TRBV7-8 to TRBJ2-7; D unresolved. Germline loops: CDR1 SGHVS, CDR2 FQNEAQ. The CDR3 runs 18 residues. The V and J ends lost 0 bases and 3 bases respectively, with 21 bases between them. CDR3 sequence reads: CASSLALIGASIRYEQYF. The CDR3 DNA reads as TGTGCCAGCAGCTTAGCGCTGATAGGAGCTAGTATTCGCTACGAGCAGTACTTC.

This clone was counted a single time. The sample carries other DNA sequences with the same CDR3. V usage is TRBV10-3 and J usage is TRBJ2-7; possible D gene TRBD2, 5 bases. The V gene lost 4 bases and the J gene lost 4 bases, with 8 bases spanning the gap. Germline CDR1 reads ENHRY; CDR2 reads SYGVKD. This CDR3 region has 12 residues. CDR3 sequence (DNA): TGTGCCATCAGTGGGACTGTTTACGAGCAGTACTTC. It codes for CAISGTVYEQYF.